The T cell receptor (beta chain) described here comes from a study of cytomegalovirus exposure and HLA in healthy donors. PCR amplification relied on 60 Vbeta primers (plus 13 Jbeta primers). Produced via immunoSEQ multiplex PCR; TCRdb's table is partial and in-frame only. The data show about 120,000 clones, roughly three quarters seen once. A remark on this clone: Its cognate antigen is unknown. The identical CDR3 is also encoded by other nucleotide sequences in the sample.

Germline CDR1 and CDR2: MNHEY and SVGAGI. The CDR3 loop spans 15 amino acids. The trim removed 6 bases at V and 7 bases at J, leaving 9 bases unmatched. Broader study findings: V segments that were indistinguishable, TRBV6-2 and TRBV6-3 among them, were omitted from analysis. Cytomegalovirus-associated status was assigned to fewer than 200 TCR beta chains.

This TCR was sampled from a woman under 30 in good health and CMV-seronegative. Sequencing was performed on PBMCs. The V gene is TRBV6-5, the J gene TRBJ2-2, with 9 nucleotides matching TRBD1. CDR3 protein: CASRGTGYLVGELFF. In DNA, the CDR3 is TGTGCCAGCAGAGGGACAGGGTATTTGGTCGGGGAGCTGTTTTTT.